Below are 31 T cell receptor beta chains sequenced from a single sample in a study of T-cell memory formation after mild COVID-19. From the 5' RACE reads, TCRdb called clonotypes with MiXCR, one entry per CDR3 protein. Seen here are 100,000 to 150,000 distinct CDR3 sequences, over 15% observed once, and the top ten hold roughly 5.3%. Sequenced sample: PBMCs or a T cell subset sorted from them (not recorded which). These receptors were taken from a man younger than 35 who had mild COVID-19 (a few samples of this study predate the infection). Cell type and time point are not known.

This clonotype has more than one count but fewer than ten. CDR3 protein: CASSDTGASETQYF. DNA of the CDR3: TGTGCCAGCAGTGACACAGGGGCTTCGGAGACCCAGTACTTC. This chain uses TRBV2 with TRBJ2-5, with TRBD1 matching over 7 bases. There are 14 residues in the CDR3. The J segment lost 5 bases and the V segment lost 3 bases, leaving 6 bases of the junction unmatched. Germline CDR1 is SNHLY and CDR2 is FYNNEI.

There are a few counts of this clonotype. The DNA for the CDR3 is TGTGCCAGCAGAAAGGGACAAACCGGGGAGCTGTTTTTT. This sequence encodes CASRKGQTGELFF. The chain employs TRBV2 and TRBJ2-2; a weak D match, TRBD1 (6 bases). The CDR3 spans 13 residues. Germline V gene lookup returns CDR1 SNHLY and CDR2 FYNNEI. V lost 6 bases and J lost 5, with 10 bases in between.

The chain is built from TRBV5-6 and TRBJ2-7, with 8 bases that match TRBD1. Germline assignment: CDR1 SGHDT and CDR2 YYEEEE. The CDR3 runs 15 residues. The CDR3 nucleotides are TGTGCCAGCAGCTTGGCCCCCGGACAGGGTAGCGAGCAGTGCGTC. This encodes CASSLAPGQGSEQCV.

The chain is built from TRBV5-1 and TRBJ2-1; 7 bases match TRBD1. The CDR3 is 17 amino acids. Germline V gene data show CDR1 as SGHRS and CDR2 as YFSETQ. Trimming removed 1 base from V and 3 bases from J; junction bases left unmatched: 10. The CDR3 DNA follows: TGCGCCAGCAGCTTGAGTCCGACAGGGATTAACTACAATGAGCAGTTCTTC. It codes for CASSLSPTGINYNEQFF.

J is TRBJ2-1 and V is TRBV7-9; D is perhaps TRBD2 (5 bases). CDR1 is SEHNR, CDR2 FQNEAQ, per germline (reference sequence). Trimming removed 1 base from V and 9 bases from J, with 10 bases in between. There are 13 residues in the CDR3. The CDR3 DNA sequence: TGTGCCAGCAGCTTAGACCTAGCTCTTGAGCAGTTCTTC. Protein: CASSLDLALEQFF.

V and J are TRBV6-2 or TRBV6-3 and TRBJ1-2, with unresolved D. The CDR3 extends over 16 amino acids. Between the trimmed V and J ends, which lost 6 bases and 4 bases, there was a span of 21 bases. The germline gives CDR1 MNHEY, CDR2 SVGEGT. CDR3 sequence: CASSHLGDRVFYGYTF. In DNA form, the CDR3 reads TGTGCCAGCAGCCACCTAGGAGACCGTGTTTTCTATGGCTACACCTTC.

This clonotype was observed a handful of times. The genes are TRBV20-1 and TRBJ1-2; 12 nucleotides agree with TRBD1. V lost 2 bases and J lost 3; bases outside the gene matches: 7. The CDR3 sequence is 16 residues long. In germline, CDR1 is DFQATT, CDR2 SNEGSKA (reference sequence). The CDR3 protein is CSARLGTGGDDYGYTF. The CDR3 bases are TGCAGTGCTAGACTCGGGACAGGGGGCGATGACTATGGCTACACCTTC.

This clonotype was detected only a few times. The chain has TRBV7-9 and TRBJ2-7; D is possibly TRBD2 (6 bases). CDR1 SEHNR and CDR2 FQNEAQ come from the germline V gene (reference sequence). Trimming left V 5 bases short and J 4 bases short, with 18 bases between. This CDR3 is built from 15 residues. The CDR3 spells CASSDTPGRGYEQYF. The DNA of the CDR3 is TGTGCCAGCAGCGACACCCCGGGACGGGGGTACGAGCAGTACTTC.

This clonotype was detected ten times or more. The gene calls are TRBV13 and TRBJ2-3; D is ambiguous. The germline CDR1 and CDR2 sequences are PRHDT and FYEKMQ (reference sequence). CDR3 length equals 11 residues. Trimming shortened V by 2 bases and J by 13 bases, and 10 bases separated the two germline ends. The CDR3 spells CASSLNGPEYF. CDR3 nucleotides: TGTGCCAGCAGCTTAAATGGTCCGGAGTATTTT.

The rearrangement joins TRBV9 to TRBJ1-6, with D uncertain. The CDR3 spans 16 residues. From germline, CDR1 is SGDLS and CDR2 YYNGEE. V lost 4 bases to trimming and J lost 7 bases, with 18 bases between them. CDR3 bases: TGTGCCAGCAGCCTAAGTAGCGACCGGCGAAATTCACCCCTCCACTTT. Translation: CASSLSSDRRNSPLHF.

V and J are TRBV11-2 and TRBJ2-2; maybe TRBD2 (7 bases). The CDR3 covers 17 residues. V lost 6 bases to trimming and J lost 0 bases, with 17 bases between them. Germline V gene lookup returns CDR1 SGHAT and CDR2 FQNNGV. The CDR3 region is CASRGPPGGSNTGELFF. The CDR3 DNA reads TGTGCCAGCAGGGGTCCCCCGGGGGGCTCGAACACCGGGGAGCTGTTTTTT.

This clonotype was observed at least ten times. The CDR3, as DNA: TGTGCCAGTAGTTCGGACGGCCAAGAGACCCAGTACTTC. Amino acids: CASSSDGQETQYF. The V and J genes are TRBV19 and TRBJ2-5; D remains unclear. Germline V lookup: CDR1 LNHDA, CDR2 SQIVND (reference sequence). V shed 5 bases and J shed 1 base, with 8 bases lying between them. This CDR3 spans 13 amino acids.

J is TRBJ2-3 and V is TRBV9; D perhaps matches TRBD2 (5 bases). V lost 0 bases, J lost 1 base, and 9 bases lay in between. The CDR3 is made up of 15 amino acids. The germline V gene encodes CDR1 SGDLS and CDR2 YYNGEE. The CDR3 DNA follows: TGTGCCAGCAGCGTAGCCCCCGGGGGCACAGATACGCAGTATTTT. Protein: CASSVAPGGTDTQYF.

The gene calls are TRBV10-3 and TRBJ2-5; maybe TRBD2 (5 bases). Trimming cost V 6 bases and J 4 bases, with 12 bases left between them. Germline V CDR1 and CDR2: ENHRY, SYGVKD. The CDR3 consists of 13 residues. The DNA of the CDR3 is TGTGCCATCAGCCTAGCAACCACAGAGACCCAGTACTTC. Translating gives CAISLATTETQYF.

This chain joins TRBV4-3 and TRBJ2-7; D is ambiguous. The CDR3 extends over 18 amino acids. Germline V gene sequence: CDR1 LGHNA, CDR2 YSLEER. V shed 4 bases and J shed 4 bases, with 26 bases lying between them. DNA for the CDR3: TGCGCCAGCAGCCGACTCAAGCTTTTGTCTTTGTTCCTATACGAGCAGTACGTC. Protein sequence: CASSRLKLLSLFLYEQYV.

The gene calls are TRBV7-3 and TRBJ1-3, with D possibly matching TRBD1 (6 bases). V lost 0 bases and J lost 0, with 15 bases in between. Germline CDR1 and CDR2: SGHTA and FQGTGA. This CDR3 is built from 18 residues. The CDR3 spells CASSLTAGHPSSGNTIYF. CDR3 nucleotides: TGTGCCAGCAGCTTAACGGCGGGACACCCAAGCTCTGGAAACACCATATATTTT.

V usage is TRBV2 and J usage is TRBJ1-1; possible D gene TRBD1, 5 bases. Germline CDR1 and CDR2: SNHLY and FYNNEI. Between the trimmed V and J ends, which lost 6 bases and 6 bases, there was a span of 17 bases. The CDR3 is made up of 14 amino acids. The CDR3 sequence is CASSPPGLGAEAFF. CDR3 coding DNA: TGTGCCAGCAGCCCCCCAGGGCTGGGTGCTGAAGCTTTCTTT.

This clonotype was found a few times. V is TRBV7-2 and J is TRBJ1-2; the D gene is possibly TRBD1 (5 bases). This CDR3 contains 14 residues. V lost 1 base to trimming and J lost 8 bases, with 14 bases between them. Germline CDR1 is SGHTA and CDR2 is FQGNSA. Here the CDR3 DNA reads TGTGCCAGCAGCTTAGTTACGGGAGAGGGGGGCTACACCTTC. It is translated as CASSLVTGEGGYTF.

The chain couples TRBV7-2 to TRBJ2-1, with D maybe TRBD2 (6 bases). The CDR3 is made up of 14 amino acids. Germline lookup yields CDR1 SGHTA and CDR2 FQGNSA. V was clipped by 0 bases and J by 9 bases, with 12 bases between them. CDR3 residues: CASSLAGEAREQFF. The CDR3, as DNA: TGTGCCAGCAGCTTAGCGGGGGAGGCGCGTGAGCAGTTCTTC.

The gene calls are TRBV5-6 and TRBJ2-1; 11 bases agree with TRBD2. J was trimmed by 4 bases and V by 1 base; bases with no gene match: 4. Germline V gene data show CDR1 as SGHDT and CDR2 as YYEEEE. The CDR3 consists of 16 residues. The CDR3: CASSLPGLAAYNEQFF. CDR3 sequence (DNA): TGTGCCAGCAGCTTGCCGGGACTAGCGGCTTACAATGAGCAGTTCTTC.

The chain employs TRBV5-6 and TRBJ1-6; TRBD1 agrees at 7 bases. Germline loops: CDR1 SGHDT, CDR2 YYEEEE. V trimming: 3 bases; J trimming: 10 bases; junction bases outside the gene matches: 7. CDR3 length: 14 amino acids. The CDR3 reads CASSWEGAQSPLHF. CDR3 DNA: TGTGCCAGCAGCTGGGAGGGGGCGCAATCACCCCTCCACTTT.

Ten or more counts support this clonotype. The chain employs TRBV5-1 and TRBJ2-1, with TRBD1 matching 9 bases. The CDR3 spans 17 residues. The junction had 15 bases not matched to a gene; V was cut back by 3 bases and J by 8 bases. Germline V gene lookup returns CDR1 SGHRS and CDR2 YFSETQ. The DNA for the CDR3 is TGCGCCAGCAGCTCGGGACAGGGTCGGCGGGGGTTGTATGAGCAGTTCTTC. It encodes CASSSGQGRRGLYEQFF.

The chain recombines TRBV5-1 with TRBJ2-7; 8 nucleotides match TRBD1. With V trimmed by 5 bases and J by 0 bases, 10 bases remained unmatched. The CDR3 loop spans 16 amino acids. Germline V gene sequence: CDR1 SGHRS, CDR2 YFSETQ. This CDR3 is CASRPRTGQSSYEQYF. Written as DNA, the CDR3 is TGCGCCAGCAGACCCCGGACAGGGCAATCCTCCTACGAGCAGTACTTC.

The chain couples TRBV4-2 to TRBJ2-5; TRBD1 matches 7 bases. The CDR3 contains 15 residues. Trimming at V came to 3 bases and at J to 3 bases, leaving 7 bases not matched to a gene. The germline gives CDR1 LGHNA, CDR2 YNFKEQ. CDR3 amino acids: CASSHLGQEKETQYF. CDR3 DNA: TGTGCCAGCAGCCACCTCGGACAGGAAAAAGAGACCCAGTACTTC.

This clonotype has a handful of counts. The V gene is TRBV12-3 or TRBV12-4, the J gene TRBJ1-4, with TRBD1 matching over 8 bases. The CDR3 covers 21 residues. V lost 7 bases, J lost 0 bases, and 22 bases stayed unmatched. CDR3 sequence: CASTRLDPWGQDAATNEKLFF. CDR3 nucleotide sequence: TGTGCCAGCACCAGACTCGATCCTTGGGGACAGGACGCTGCAACTAATGAAAAACTGTTTTTT.

This clonotype was detected many times. The chain is built from TRBV4-3 and TRBJ2-7; D possibly matches TRBD1 or TRBD2 (5 bases each). Germline CDR1 is LGHNA and CDR2 is YSLEER. V was trimmed by 4 bases and J by 0 bases, leaving 16 bases between them. This CDR3 has 16 residues. The CDR3 coding sequence is TGCGCCAGCAGCCGCGGACACGGGGACCGCTCCTACGAGCAGTACTTC. Its translation is CASSRGHGDRSYEQYF.

The J gene is TRBJ1-4, the V gene TRBV5-1; 7 bases line up with TRBD1. This CDR3 region has 13 residues. V shed 7 bases and J 4 bases; nucleotides not matched to a gene: 4. Germline CDR1 is SGHRS and CDR2 is YFSETQ. CDR3 coding DNA: TGCGCCAGCCGACAGGGCATTAATGAAAAACTGTTTTTT. Its protein product is CASRQGINEKLFF. Together with reference TRBV5-1 and TRBJ1-4, the CDR3 gives the full variable domain: KAGVTQTPRYLIKTRGQQVTLSCSPISGHRSVSWYQQTPGQGLQFLFEYFSETQRNKGNFPGRFSGRQFSNSRSEMNVSTLELGDSALYLCASRQGINEKLFFGSGTQLSVL.

This clonotype has just a few counts. This chain uses TRBV6-6 with TRBJ2-7; possibly TRBD2 for D (7 bases). CDR3 length equals 14 residues. Trimming removed 6 bases from V and 4 bases from J, with 16 bases in between. Germline loops: CDR1 MNHNY, CDR2 SVGAGI (reference sequence). The CDR3 DNA reads TGTGCCAGCAGGAGGGGGGGGCGAGGATACGAGCAGTACTTC. It specifies CASRRGGRGYEQYF.

The table lists this clonotype with a few counts. V is TRBV18 and J is TRBJ2-6, with 8 nucleotides matching TRBD1. The CDR3 length is 15 residues. After removal of 3 bases from V and 3 bases from J, the junction contained 1 base not matched to a gene. CDR1 and CDR2 (germline): KGHSH, LQKENI. This CDR3 reads CASSPDRGGANVLTF. The CDR3 DNA follows: TGTGCCAGCTCACCTGACAGGGGTGGGGCCAACGTCCTGACTTTC.

The chain recombines TRBV3-1 with TRBJ2-5; possible D gene TRBD2, 6 bases. Germline V CDR1 and CDR2: LGHDT, YNNKEL (reference sequence). The CDR3 runs to 13 residues. The V end was cut by 4 bases, the J end by 5 bases, with 11 bases between. CDR3 DNA sequence: TGTGCCAGCAGCCTTAGCGGCTCTGAGACCCAGTACTTC. Its protein is CASSLSGSETQYF.

Of note for this clonotype: This CDR3 is missing its conserved last phenylalanine or tryptophan, likely due to a read error. The chain is built from TRBV20-1 and TRBJ2-5, with 11 bases that match TRBD2. The CDR3 length is 14 residues. Germline values: CDR1 DFQATT, CDR2 SNEGSKA (reference sequence). The ends lost 5 bases at V and 1 base at J; junction bases unmatched: 3. The CDR3 sequence: CSALLAGAQETQYL. The CDR3 nucleotides read TGCAGTGCTCTACTAGCGGGGGCCCAAGAGACCCAGTACTTA.